The 17 T cell receptor beta chains below come from one sample, sequenced in a study of control samples from healthy donors and cancer patients. Sequenced by immunoSEQ multiplex PCR; TCRdb stores in-frame clones only, minus some. The sample holds over 65,000 clones, about 89% seen once. The sequenced sample was PBMCs. The receptors come from a woman aged 50 to 60 with colorectal cancer.

V is TRBV7-2 and J is TRBJ2-1; 8 bases match TRBD1. The J segment lost 4 bases and the V segment lost 5 bases, leaving 7 bases of the junction unmatched. This CDR3 has 15 residues. Germline CDR1 reads SGHTA; CDR2 reads FQGNSA. CDR3 sequence (DNA): TGTGCCAGCAGCGTAGTTGGACAGGGTTACAATGAGCAGTTCTTC. Amino acids: CASSVVGQGYNEQFF.

The rearrangement links TRBV27 to TRBJ2-1, with a tentative D call TRBD1 (7 bases). Trimming pared 5 bases from V and 0 bases from J, leaving 17 bases between. CDR1 and CDR2 (germline): MNHEY, SMNVEV (reference sequence). CDR3 size: 17 residues. The DNA for the CDR3 is TGTGCCAGCAGTCCTCGACAGGGAGGAAGCTCCTACAATGAGCAGTTCTTC. Translating gives CASSPRQGGSSYNEQFF.

The J gene is TRBJ1-6, the V gene TRBV6-6; TRBD1 is a possible D gene (6 bases). CDR1 MNHNY and CDR2 SVGAGI come from the germline V gene (reference sequence). The CDR3 runs to 15 residues. Trimming stripped 0 bases from V and 7 bases from J, with 10 bases between. This CDR3 reads CASSYSSDRNSPLHF. CDR3 in DNA: TGTGCCAGCAGTTACTCTTCGGACAGAAATTCACCCCTCCACTTT.

This clone showed up just a few times. The chain recombines TRBV4-2 with TRBJ2-7, with TRBD2 matching 7 bases. The CDR3 is 15 residues long. Germline CDR1 reads LGHNA; CDR2 reads YNFKEQ. V lost 0 bases to trimming and J lost 3 bases; unmatched junction nucleotides: 5. The CDR3 coding sequence is TGTGCCAGCAGCCAAGAGACTAGCCAATTCTACGAGCAGTACGTC. Its protein product is CASSQETSQFYEQYV.

The chain couples TRBV6-2 or TRBV6-3 to TRBJ1-1, with D possibly being TRBD1 (6 bases). The CDR3 runs to 16 residues. CDR1 and CDR2 (germline): MNHEY, SVGEGT. The germline V and J ends were trimmed by 6 bases and 6 bases, with 23 bases remaining between them. The CDR3 spells CASSKRWITGKAEAFF. In DNA, the CDR3 is TGTGCCAGCAGCAAGAGGTGGATTACAGGGAAGGCTGAAGCTTTCTTT.

This clone was found once. The genes are TRBV5-1 and TRBJ1-1, with 8 bases lining up with TRBD1. Looked up from germline, CDR1 is SGHRS and CDR2 is YFSETQ. The CDR3 is 14 amino acids. The ends lost 7 bases at V and 1 base at J; junction bases unmatched: 6. The CDR3 region has the DNA TGCGCCAGCGGCACCGGGACAGGGAACACTGAAGCTTTCTTT. This sequence encodes CASGTGTGNTEAFF.

The table lists this clone with a count of one. The chain has TRBV5-1 and TRBJ2-2, with 11 bases aligning to TRBD2. From germline, CDR1 is SGHRS and CDR2 YFSETQ. CDR3 length equals 15 residues. The trim removed 7 bases at V and 1 base at J, leaving 3 bases unmatched. CDR3 coding DNA: TGCGCCAGCGGCGGACTAGCGGGGAACACCGGGGAGCTGTTTTTT. Protein sequence: CASGGLAGNTGELFF.

The chain links TRBV5-4 to TRBJ2-3; TRBD1 might be the D (6 bases). The CDR3 length is 14 residues. With 3 bases removed from V and 0 bases from J, the gap between germline ends came to 8 bases. Germline CDR1 and CDR2: SGHNT and YYREEE (reference sequence). CDR3 DNA sequence: TGTGCCAGCAGCTATCAGGGGAGCACAGATACGCAGTATTTT. Its protein is CASSYQGSTDTQYF.

The rearrangement links TRBV2 to TRBJ2-7; a possible D gene is TRBD1 (5 bases). Germline-derived CDR1 and CDR2 are SNHLY and FYNNEI. V was cut by 6 bases and J by 1 base, with 10 bases left in between. The CDR3 length is 13 residues. CDR3 loop: CASSQTASYEQYV. CDR3 in DNA: TGTGCCAGCAGCCAGACAGCTTCCTACGAGCAGTACGTC.

The chain is built from TRBV7-9 and TRBJ2-2; tentatively, D is TRBD1 or TRBD2 (5 bases each). This CDR3 contains 14 residues. The V end was cut by 8 bases, the J end by 4 bases, with 14 bases between. Germline V gene sequence: CDR1 SEHNR, CDR2 FQNEAQ (reference sequence). The CDR3 sequence is CASGRDVSTGELFF. The CDR3 coding sequence is TGTGCCAGCGGCAGGGACGTTAGCACCGGGGAGCTGTTTTTT.

V usage is TRBV9 and J usage is TRBJ2-5; 11 nucleotides agree with TRBD2. The CDR3 spans 15 residues. The ends lost 0 bases at V and 4 bases at J; junction bases unmatched: 2. The germline CDR1 and CDR2 sequences are SGDLS and YYNGEE. The CDR3 DNA reads as TGTGCCAGCAGCGTAGCTGGGACTAGCGGAGAGACCCAGTACTTC. Encoded protein: CASSVAGTSGETQYF.

The rearrangement joins TRBV7-2 to TRBJ2-1; D may be TRBD1 (5 bases). This CDR3 is built from 17 residues. Germline V gene lookup returns CDR1 SGHTA and CDR2 FQGNSA. V was shortened by 5 bases and J by 1 base, with 18 bases between the two germline ends. This chain's CDR3 is CASSPRRNRISYNEQFF. The CDR3, as DNA: TGTGCCAGCAGCCCAAGGAGAAACAGGATTTCCTACAATGAGCAGTTCTTC.

This CDR3 is CATSDLNPGGHNEQFF. The CDR3, as DNA: TGTGCCACCAGTGATTTGAACCCGGGGGGCCACAATGAGCAGTTCTTC. V gene TRBV24-1 combines with J gene TRBJ2-1; tentative D call: TRBD2 (7 bases). This CDR3 is 16 amino acids long. Germline V gene data show CDR1 as KGHDR and CDR2 as SFDVKD. The germline V and J ends were trimmed by 0 bases and 5 bases, with 13 bases remaining between them.

The rearrangement joins TRBV4-3 to TRBJ1-3; D possibly corresponds to TRBD1 (6 bases). Germline V gene lookup returns CDR1 LGHNA and CDR2 YSLEER. The CDR3 spans 14 residues. Deletions cut 0 bases from V and 8 bases from J, with 11 bases between. The CDR3 region has the DNA TGCGCCAGCAGCCAAGACAGGGGAAGGTACACCATATATTTT. Translating it yields CASSQDRGRYTIYF.

This sequence joins TRBV7-2 and TRBJ1-4, with TRBD1 identical over 8 bases. The CDR3 has 14 residues. CDR1 and CDR2 from the germline V gene are SGHTA and FQGNSA. After removal of 1 base from V and 5 bases from J, the junction contained 0 bases not matched to a gene. The CDR3 sequence is CASSLDRGNEKLFF. The CDR3 DNA is TGTGCCAGCAGCTTAGACAGGGGGAATGAAAAACTGTTTTTT.

The V call is TRBV7-8, the J call TRBJ1-3; the match to TRBD1 covers 8 bases. CDR3 size: 15 residues. Per germline, CDR1 SGHVS and CDR2 FQNEAQ. J lost 3 bases, V lost 5 bases, and 6 bases had no gene match. The CDR3 here is CASSPQGAGGNTIYF. In DNA, the CDR3 is TGTGCCAGCAGCCCTCAGGGGGCCGGTGGAAACACCATATATTTT.

The chain is built from TRBV5-1 and TRBJ2-2, with D perhaps matching TRBD1 (6 bases). The germline CDR1 and CDR2 sequences are SGHRS and YFSETQ. The CDR3 extends over 16 amino acids. Trimming pared 2 bases from V and 7 bases from J, leaving 18 bases between. This CDR3 reads CASSLSGTLGRGELFF. The CDR3 nucleotides read TGCGCCAGCAGCTTATCCGGGACACTAGGACGCGGGGAGCTGTTTTTT.